One sample yielded the 17 T cell receptor beta chains listed below, sequenced in a study of low-dose radiotherapy and immunotherapy resistance in tumors. As to time point: after trial treatment. Noted treatment: LDRT plus nivolumab, ipilimumab, low-dose cyclophosphamide and aspirin (RACIN trial). First-strand cDNA used TRAV- and TRBV-specific primers, covering alpha and beta chains. The TCRs were subjected to amplification over roughly 18 PCR cycles employing a constant-region primer in conjunction with a V-primer adapter. TCRdb itself ran the reads through MiXCR, one entry per CDR3 protein. The repertoire holds 100,000 or so distinct CDR3 sequences, with around 21% as singletons. The starting material was PBMCs, obtained after low-dose radiotherapy plus immunotherapy. These receptors originate from a male donor with prostate cancer.

This clonotype was seen many times. V is TRBV21-1 and J is TRBJ2-1; TRBD2, the table's D call, lacks a check against the DNA. TRBV21-1 is classified as a pseudogene. This CDR3 has 18 amino acids. CDR3 residues: CASSKAAASGDYYNEQFF. CDR3 bases: TGTGCCAGCAGCAAAGCAGCGGCTAGCGGGGACTATTACAATGAGCAGTTCTTC.

A few counts support this clonotype. The chain employs TRBV12-3 or TRBV12-4 and TRBJ1-4; 8 bases map to TRBD1. Germline trimming cut 6 bases from V and 8 bases from J; bases unmatched to any gene: 11. This CDR3 comprises 15 residues. The CDR3 nucleotides read TGTGCCAGCAGACGTACCGACAGGGGATGGGAAAAACTGTTTTTT. It is translated as CASRRTDRGWEKLFF.

Here the CDR3 reads CASSSSWGSRPKNIQYF. The CDR3 DNA is TGTGCCAGCAGTTCCTCGTGGGGGAGCCGGCCCAAAAACATTCAGTACTTC. The V gene is TRBV6-2 or TRBV6-3, the J gene TRBJ2-4; D is possibly TRBD1 or TRBD2 (5 bases each). Germline assignment: CDR1 MNHEY and CDR2 SVGEGT. The CDR3 runs to 17 residues. V gave up 4 bases and J gave up 2 bases, with 18 bases separating them.

This clonotype was detected many times. J is TRBJ2-5 and V is TRBV11-3, with D unresolved. This CDR3 spans 13 amino acids. Germline CDR1 is SGHNT and CDR2 is YENEEA. Trimming took off 3 bases at V and 0 bases at J, with 5 bases between the two ends. As DNA, the CDR3 is TGTGCCAGCAGCTTTTCGTACCAAGAGACCCAGTACTTC. Protein sequence: CASSFSYQETQYF.

This clonotype has at least ten counts. The V gene is TRBV11-3, the J gene TRBJ1-1; the D gene is possibly TRBD1 (5 bases). The CDR3 contains 13 residues. Germline values: CDR1 SGHNT, CDR2 YENEEA. V was cut by 5 bases and J by 4 bases, with 11 bases left in between. This chain's CDR3 is CASSPGGGTEAFF. The CDR3 nucleotides read TGTGCCAGCAGCCCGGGGGGAGGCACTGAAGCTTTCTTT.

This clonotype was found a few times. V usage is TRBV12-5 and J usage is TRBJ2-5, with TRBD2 as a possible D gene (7 bases). V was shortened by 3 bases and J by 1 base, with 21 bases between the two germline ends. The CDR3 totals 18 residues. Germline V gene sequence: CDR1 LGHNT, CDR2 FRNRAP. CDR3 sequence reads: CASGLRGGAEVPQETQYF. The DNA of the CDR3 is TGTGCTAGTGGTTTAAGAGGGGGGGCCGAAGTACCCCAAGAGACCCAGTACTTC. The full variable domain, rest sourced from reference TRBV12-5 and TRBJ2-5, is DARVTQTPRHKVTEMGQEVTMRCQPILGHNTVFWYRQTMMQGLELLAYFRNRAPLDDSGMPKDRFSAEMPDATLATLKIQPSEPRDSAVYFCASGLRGGAEVPQETQYFGPGTRLLVL.

This clonotype has a count of ten or more. In DNA, the CDR3 is TGTGCTAGTGGTGTAATAGTAGCCGGGGGAGCTGAAGCTTTCTTT. This translates into CASGVIVAGGAEAFF. J is TRBJ1-1 and V is TRBV12-5, with D tentatively TRBD1 (5 bases). Deletions cut 5 bases from V and 6 bases from J, with 19 bases between. Germline CDR1 is LGHNT and CDR2 is FRNRAP. There are 15 residues in the CDR3. The whole variable domain, filled in from reference TRBV12-5 and TRBJ1-1, reads DARVTQTPRHKVTEMGQEVTMRCQPILGHNTVFWYRQTMMQGLELLAYFRNRAPLDDSGMPKDRFSAEMPDATLATLKIQPSEPRDSAVYFCASGVIVAGGAEAFFGQGTRLTVV.

This clonotype was seen many times. J is TRBJ1-1 and V is TRBV5-1; 9 nucleotides line up with TRBD1. There are 15 residues in the CDR3. CDR1 and CDR2 from the germline V gene are SGHRS and YFSETQ. Trimming cost V 0 bases and J 4 bases; bases outside gene matches: 4. The CDR3 DNA reads TGCGCCAGCAGCTTGGCCGTGGACAGGGGCACTGAAGCTTTCTTT. This sequence encodes CASSLAVDRGTEAFF.

This clonotype occurred many times. V and J are TRBV27 and TRBJ2-5; no reliable D call. The V end lost 5 bases, the J end lost 6 bases, and 10 bases lay between the germline ends. CDR1 is MNHEY, CDR2 SMNVEV, per germline (reference sequence). The CDR3 is made up of 12 amino acids. CDR3 coding DNA: TGTGCCAGCAGTACCGCTGGGAAGACCCAGTACTTC. Protein sequence: CASSTAGKTQYF.

This clonotype came up many times. This chain connects TRBV6-6 to TRBJ2-2, with 8 positions matching TRBD2. V lost 0 bases to trimming and J lost 3 bases; unmatched junction nucleotides: 6. CDR3 size: 17 residues. Looked up from germline, CDR1 is MNHNY and CDR2 is SVGAGI (reference sequence). In DNA form, the CDR3 reads TGTGCCAGCAGTTACTCGCGGGGGGCTAGTTACACCGGGGAGCTGTTTTTT. Its translation is CASSYSRGASYTGELFF.

The chain joins TRBV19 to TRBJ1-5, with D perhaps matching TRBD1 (5 bases). CDR3 length equals 15 residues. Germline V lookup: CDR1 LNHDA, CDR2 SQIVND (reference sequence). Trimming removed 5 bases from V and 2 bases from J, with 13 bases in between. The CDR3 region is CASSVRDLRNQPQHF. CDR3 bases: TGTGCCAGTAGTGTTCGGGACTTGCGCAATCAGCCCCAGCATTTT. The full variable domain, in which reference TRBV19 and TRBJ1-5 provide the parts outside the CDR3, is DGGITQSPKYLFRKEGQNVTLSCEQNLNHDAMYWYRQDPGQGLRLIYYSQIVNDFQKGDIAEGYSVSREKKESFPLTVTSAQKNPTAFYLCASSVRDLRNQPQHFGDGTRLSIL.

This clonotype has ten or more counts. This rearrangement joins TRBV7-2 to TRBJ1-2; TRBD1 agrees at 9 bases. Germline assignment: CDR1 SGHTA and CDR2 FQGNSA. V dropped 4 bases and J dropped 3; count of bases not matched to a gene: 9. The CDR3 is 16 amino acids. CDR3 nucleotide sequence: TGTGCCAGCAGCTCAACGACAGGGGGATATTACTATGGCTACACCTTC. Protein sequence: CASSSTTGGYYYGYTF.

For the CDR3, the DNA is TGCAGCGTTGTGGGGGGGGTCAAAAACATTCAGTACTTC. This codes for CSVVGGVKNIQYF. V gene TRBV29-1 combines with J gene TRBJ2-4; 7 bases fit TRBD2. The V gene's germline CDR1 is SQVTM and CDR2 ANQGSEA. The ends lost 4 bases at V and 3 bases at J; junction bases unmatched: 3. This CDR3 contains 13 residues. The full variable domain, in which reference TRBV29-1 and TRBJ2-4 provide the parts outside the CDR3, is SAVISQKPSRDICQRGTSLTIQCQVDSQVTMMFWYRQQPGQSLTLIATANQGSEATYESGFVIDKFPISRPNLTFSTLTVSNMSPEDSSIYLCSVVGGVKNIQYFGAGTRLSVL.

This clonotype was observed many times. J is TRBJ2-3 and V is TRBV29-1; no clear D. V dropped 6 bases and J dropped 5 bases, with 18 bases sitting between them. The CDR3 contains 14 residues. Germline CDR1 is SQVTM and CDR2 is ANQGSEA. The CDR3 DNA sequence: TGCAGCGTCGGCCATGCTGGATCCGGAGATACGCAGTATTTT. This sequence encodes CSVGHAGSGDTQYF.

This clonotype was detected many times. The CDR3 sequence is CASSLGGQTTYNEQFF. The CDR3 coding sequence is TGTGCCAGCAGCTTAGGAGGTCAGACCACCTACAATGAGCAGTTCTTC. V and J are TRBV7-9 and TRBJ2-1; D is undetermined. The CDR3 contains 16 residues. V gave up 1 base and J gave up 2 bases, with 12 bases separating them. Germline V gene sequence: CDR1 SEHNR, CDR2 FQNEAQ (reference sequence).

The rearrangement uses TRBV20-1 and TRBJ1-1; D unclear. CDR3 length equals 16 residues. V shed 1 base and J shed 5 bases, with 20 bases lying between them. Per the germline V gene, CDR1 is DFQATT and CDR2 is SNEGSKA (reference sequence). CDR3 nucleotide sequence: TGCAGTGCTAGAGCCGCTCCCGGACTCGGTGGGACTGAAGCTTTCTTT. Its translation is CSARAAPGLGGTEAFF.

Only one count was recorded for this clonotype. V and J are TRBV7-2 and TRBJ1-5; the D gene is possibly TRBD1 (5 bases). The CDR3 totals 14 residues. CDR1 and CDR2 from the germline V gene are SGHTA and FQGNSA. Trimming took 7 bases from V and 7 from J, leaving 17 bases between them. This CDR3 is CASKGRSEEQPQHF. DNA of the CDR3: TGTGCCAGCAAGGGGCGTTCAGAAGAACAGCCCCAGCATTTT.